Sequencing of this T cell receptor beta chain was carried out in a study of blood T cell repertoires in COVID-19. CDR3 length: 14 amino acids. V lost 7 bases and J lost 1, with 11 bases in between. Germline-derived CDR1 and CDR2 are MNHEY and SVGAGI. The table lists this clone with a few counts. TCRdb's table, derived via immunoSEQ multiplex PCR, lists solely in-frame clones and lacks some. The sample includes some 25,000 clones, 90% of them seen just once. The sample comprised peripheral blood. The receptor was derived from a human donor in a cohort sampled during active COVID-19. The chain employs TRBV6-5 and TRBJ1-5; a possible D gene is TRBD1 (6 bases). The CDR3 spells CASTGQPSNQPQHF. The DNA for the CDR3 is TGTGCCAGCACCGGACAGCCGAGCAATCAGCCCCAGCATTTT.